Presented here are 11 T cell receptor beta chains from one specimen sequenced in a study of human T cells and chemical hapten exposure. In TCRdb, the RACE reads were re-called with MiXCR into one record per CDR3 protein. This table holds tens of thousands of distinct CDR3 sequences, about a tenth found once. Regarding time point: pre-sensitization, week 0. Treatment defined: therapeutic diphenylcyclopropenone sensitization with weekly scalp DPC. The study extracted total RNA from unfractionated whole blood. The sample consisted of whole blood, taken in connection with sensitization to the hapten diphenylcyclopropenone (DPC). These receptors came from a man aged 45-65 years with alopecia areata. Some clones in this sample may be carry-over from other donors' samples.

This chain links TRBV29-1 with TRBJ2-7; TRBD2 is a possible D gene (5 bases). This CDR3 comprises 12 residues. The V gene's germline CDR1 is SQVTM and CDR2 ANQGSEA. Trimming left V 3 bases short and J 5 bases short, with 11 bases between. The CDR3 sequence: CSVEREYDEQYF. The CDR3 nucleotides read TGCAGCGTTGAGAGGGAATACGACGAGCAGTACTTC.

This clonotype was counted only a few times. This sequence joins TRBV25-1 and TRBJ2-7; D is unresolved. The V end was cut by 3 bases, the J end by 1 base, with 7 bases between. Germline V gene lookup returns CDR1 MGHDK and CDR2 SYGVNS. This CDR3 contains 13 residues. CDR3 sequence: CASSEWVSYEQYF. CDR3 nucleotides: TGTGCCAGCAGTGAGTGGGTGTCCTACGAGCAGTACTTC.

This clonotype was picked up many times. The J gene is TRBJ2-1, the V gene TRBV10-1, with 8 bases fitting TRBD1. The CDR3 consists of 15 residues. The V and J ends lost 3 bases and 2 bases, in that order; junction bases with no gene match: 3. Germline CDR1 and CDR2: WNHNN and SYGVQD (reference sequence). CDR3 sequence (DNA): TGCGCCAGCAGTGAATCAGGGGGCGCCTACAATGAGCAGTTCTTC. Residues: CASSESGGAYNEQFF.

A few counts support this clonotype. The gene calls are TRBV6-5 and TRBJ1-5, with D uncertain. Germline V lookup: CDR1 MNHEY, CDR2 SVGAGI. CDR3 length: 13 residues. Trimming took off 4 bases at V and 6 bases at J, with 10 bases between the two ends. DNA of the CDR3: TGTGCCAGCAGTTCCGGGTTTGGTCAGCCCCAGCATTTT. Encoded protein: CASSSGFGQPQHF.

This clonotype was recorded many times. The chain links TRBV4-1 to TRBJ2-1, with D possibly being TRBD2 (6 bases). The CDR3 extends over 16 amino acids. V lost 0 bases, J lost 4 bases, and 13 bases lay in between. Germline loops: CDR1 MGHRA, CDR2 YSYEKL. The CDR3 spells CASSQEFAGTYNEQFF. The CDR3 region has the DNA TGCGCCAGCAGCCAAGAGTTCGCGGGGACTTACAATGAGCAGTTCTTC.

This clonotype was counted ten times or more. Here the CDR3 DNA reads TGTGCCAGCAGGAGGAGCGGGGGGGAATACGAGCAGTACTTC. Translation: CASRRSGGEYEQYF. The chain recombines TRBV6-2 or TRBV6-3 with TRBJ2-7, with 10 bases fitting TRBD2. CDR1 is MNHEY, CDR2 SVGEGT, per germline. There are 14 residues in the CDR3. With V trimmed by 6 bases and J by 4 bases, 6 bases remained unmatched.

This clonotype was seen many times. The V and J genes are TRBV20-1 and TRBJ2-5, with D possibly called TRBD1 or TRBD2 (5 bases each). V shed 4 bases and J shed 2 bases, with 17 bases lying between them. Germline values: CDR1 DFQATT, CDR2 SNEGSKA (reference sequence). The CDR3 extends over 15 amino acids. As DNA, the CDR3 is TGCAGTGCTATTTCCTCCGGGACGGTTCAAGAGACCCAGTACTTC. Translated, it gives CSAISSGTVQETQYF.

The CDR3: CVIPGQGNTGELFF. In nucleotides, the CDR3 is TGTGTCATACCGGGACAGGGGAACACCGGGGAGCTGTTTTTT. The chain uses TRBV28 and TRBJ2-2, with TRBD1 matching over 9 bases. CDR1 and CDR2 (germline): MDHEN, SYDVKM. CDR3 length: 14 amino acids.

This clonotype was recorded many times. The V call is TRBV12-5, the J call TRBJ2-1; D is unresolved. Trimming cost V 6 bases and J 2 bases, with 8 bases left between them. The germline V gene encodes CDR1 LGHNT and CDR2 FRNRAP. The CDR3 totals 13 residues. The CDR3 bases are TGTGCTAGTGGAACGGTTACCTACAATGAGCAGTTCTTC. Translated, it gives CASGTVTYNEQFF.

In its sample, this clonotype was seen many times. The chain couples TRBV7-9 to TRBJ2-7; tentatively, D is TRBD1 (7 bases). CDR3 size: 13 residues. CDR1 is SEHNR, CDR2 FQNEAQ, per germline (reference sequence). The V end was cut by 5 bases, the J end by 3 bases, with 11 bases between. The CDR3 reads CASSQGGLYEQYF. Here the CDR3 DNA reads TGTGCCAGCAGCCAGGGGGGTCTCTACGAGCAGTACTTC.

This clonotype has a count of ten or more. The chain has TRBV29-1 and TRBJ1-1; D is perhaps TRBD1 (6 bases). The CDR3 consists of 14 residues. CDR1 and CDR2 (germline): SQVTM, ANQGSEA. V lost 4 bases, J lost 0 bases, and 12 bases lay in between. The CDR3 coding sequence is TGCAGCGTTGCCAGGACAGACTTGAACACTGAAGCTTTCTTT. Translation: CSVARTDLNTEAFF.